This T cell receptor (beta chain) comes out of a study of Tregs in tolerant kidney transplant recipients. Unstimulated regulatory T cells (CD4+CD25+CD127-), CD4+CD25- non-regulatory cells, CD4 and CD8 cells were FACS-sorted from thawed PBMCs. Trimming removed 4 bases from V and 7 bases from J, with 8 bases in between. CDR1 KGHSH and CDR2 LQKENI come from the germline V gene. The CDR3 contains 11 residues. Study observations and caveats: Few patients were studied, so findings need validation in larger groups. Biological reproducibility was not directly addressed in this study.

About this clone: Its target is not known.

Only in-frame clones appear in the TCRdb table, and some are missing; sequencing was by immunoSEQ multiplex PCR. Counted here are around 61,000 clones, more than 70% occurring once; the ten biggest clones make up under 6.5%. The chain has TRBV18 and TRBJ2-7; tentative D call: TRBD2 (5 bases). Sequenced sample: CD4+ T cells from blood. This clonotype was sampled from a human donor in good health. Written as DNA, the CDR3 is TGTGCCAGCTCACTTGAGGGAGAGCAGTACTTC. Protein: CASSLEGEQYF.